The rows below give T cell receptor beta chains drawn from one sample of a study of radiation and T cells in renal cell carcinoma. Produced via immunoSEQ multiplex PCR; TCRdb's table is partial and in-frame only. The sample has 150,000 or so clones, about 87% seen once. Sequences were derived from blood, sampled from a patient whose treatment included radiotherapy and nephrectomy. These receptors originate from a woman between 50 and 59 years old with renal cell carcinoma. Each CDR3 is given with its conserved first and last residue. The order of the fields is V gene, clone size, D gene, J gene, CDR3 DNA, CDR3 protein. D genes are given only for firm matches. Rows may omit the clone size; those that give it use once, few, many or a size class.

TRBV30	.	.	TRBJ2-7	TGTGCCTGGAGTAAAGTACCCCCCTACGAGCAGTACTTC	CAWSKVPPYEQYF
TRBV28	.	.	TRBJ1-4	TGTGCCAGCAGTTTCCGGGCAGCAACTAATGAAAAACTGTTTTTT	CASSFRAATNEKLFF
TRBV5-1	.	.	TRBJ1-6	TGCGCCAGCAGCTTGCAGGGGACTGCCGGCTCCTATAATTCACCCCTCCACTTT	CASSLQGTAGSYNSPLHF
TRBV28	once	TRBD1	TRBJ2-3	TGTGCCAGCAGATGGACAGGGGGCGAGGGCACAGATACGCAGTATTTT	CASRWTGGEGTDTQYF
TRBV4-3	few	.	TRBJ1-2	TGCGCCAGCAGCCAAGACTCCGGGCGGATCTATGGCTACACCTTC	CASSQDSGRIYGYTF
TRBV5-8	.	.	TRBJ2-2	TGTGCCAGCAGCTTGGGGGTGGCCGGGGAGCTGTTTTTT	CASSLGVAGELFF
TRBV30	.	.	TRBJ1-5	TGTGCCTGGAGTGCTTTCCGGGCCCCCAATCAGCCCCAGCATTTT	CAWSAFRAPNQPQHF
TRBV11-2	.	TRBD1	TRBJ2-2	TGTGCCAGCAAGGCCGGGACAGGGACTAACACCGGGGAGCTGTTTTTT	CASKAGTGTNTGELFF
TRBV6-1	.	.	TRBJ2-1	TGTGCCAGCAGGATGGACAGAAACAATGAGCAGTTCTTC	CASRMDRNNEQFF
TRBV9	once	.	TRBJ2-6	TGTGCCAGCAGCGTAGTAGGAGGGGCTGGGGCCAACGTCCTGACTTTC	CASSVVGGAGANVLTF
TRBV11-2	.	TRBD2	TRBJ2-7	TGTGCCAGCAGCTTAGGTCGGGGGGGCGGCTACGAGCAGTACTTC	CASSLGRGGGYEQYF
TRBV7-8	.	.	TRBJ2-1	TGTGCCAGCAGCTTAGGTCGGGTGAGCTCCTACAATGAGCAGTTCTTC	CASSLGRVSSYNEQFF
TRBV7-9	.	TRBD1	TRBJ1-2	TGTGCCAGCAGCGTACGAGGGGGCAGGGAAGATGGCTACACCTTC	CASSVRGGREDGYTF
TRBV6-5	.	.	TRBJ1-6	TGTGCAAGCAGTTACTCGGGGAATTCACCCCTCCACTTT	CASSYSGNSPLHF
TRBV19	.	TRBD2	TRBJ2-3	TGTGCCAGTAGTATAGATTCAATAGCGGGGGTACGGACAGATACGCAGTATTTT	CASSIDSIAGVRTDTQYF
TRBV19	.	.	TRBJ1-1	TGTGCCAGTACAAACATGCGGGGCTCAAGGAACACTGAAGCTTTCTTT	CASTNMRGSRNTEAFF
TRBV7-2	.	TRBD1	TRBJ1-4	TGTGCCAGCAGCTTAACCCAGGGGGCCGGCGAAAAACTGTTTTTT	CASSLTQGAGEKLFF
TRBV2	.	TRBD1	TRBJ1-1	TGTGCCAGCAGTGAGGGGACAGGGGTCTTGAACACTGAAGCTTTCTTT	CASSEGTGVLNTEAFF
TRBV9	.	.	TRBJ1-5	TGTGCCAGCAGCTCGTCGGGGTCTAGCAATCAGCCCCAGCATTTT	CASSSSGSSNQPQHF
TRBV19	.	.	TRBJ2-2	TGTGCCAGTAGTATCTTGAGCACCGGGGAGCTGTTTTTT	CASSILSTGELFF
TRBV11-2	many	.	TRBJ1-1	TGTGCCAGCAACAGGCCAAACACTGAAGCTTTCTTT	CASNRPNTEAFF
TRBV7-6	.	.	TRBJ2-3	TGTGCCAGCAGCTTAGTAGGTGGACACCGAACCGTAGATACGCAGTATTTT	CASSLVGGHRTVDTQYF
TRBV7-2	.	TRBD1	TRBJ1-6	TGTGCCAGCAGCCGTAGTGGGGACAGGCGAAATTCACCCCTCCACTTT	CASSRSGDRRNSPLHF
TRBV18	.	TRBD2	TRBJ2-1	TGTGCCAGCCTCACTAGCGGGGGGTACAATGAGCAGTTCTTC	CASLTSGGYNEQFF
TRBV7-9	.	.	TRBJ1-5	TGTGCCAGCAGCCGCGGGGTAGGGCATCAGCCCCAGCATTTT	CASSRGVGHQPQHF
TRBV15	few	.	TRBJ1-6	TGTGCCACCAGCAGAGATATAGTCGGTTCACCCCTCCACTTT	CATSRDIVGSPLHF